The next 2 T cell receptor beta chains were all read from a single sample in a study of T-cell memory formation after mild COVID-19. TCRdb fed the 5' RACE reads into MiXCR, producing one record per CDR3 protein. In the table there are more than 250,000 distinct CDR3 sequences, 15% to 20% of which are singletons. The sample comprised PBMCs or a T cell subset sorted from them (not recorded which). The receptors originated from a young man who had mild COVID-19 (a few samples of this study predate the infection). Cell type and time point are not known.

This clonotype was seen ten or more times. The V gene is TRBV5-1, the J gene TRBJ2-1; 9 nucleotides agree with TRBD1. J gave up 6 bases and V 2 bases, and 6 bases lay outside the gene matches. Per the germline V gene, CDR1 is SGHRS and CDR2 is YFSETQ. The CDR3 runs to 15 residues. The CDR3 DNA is TGCGCCAGCAGCTTTACGGGACAGGGTATCAATGAGCAGTTCTTC. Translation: CASSFTGQGINEQFF.

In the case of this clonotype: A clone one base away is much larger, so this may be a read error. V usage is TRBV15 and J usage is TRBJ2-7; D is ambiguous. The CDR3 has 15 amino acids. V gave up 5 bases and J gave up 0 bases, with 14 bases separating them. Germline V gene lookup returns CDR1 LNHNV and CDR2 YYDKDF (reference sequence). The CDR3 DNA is TGTGCCACCAGCGAAACCGGGCGAAGCTCCTACGAGCAGTACTTC. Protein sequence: CATSETGRSSYEQYF. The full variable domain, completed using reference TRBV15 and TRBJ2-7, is DAMVIQNPRYQVTQFGKPVTLSCSQTLNHNVMYWYQQKSSQAPKLLFHYYDKDFNNEADTPDNFQSRRPNTSFCFLDIRSPGLGDTAMYLCATSETGRSSYEQYFGPGTRLTVT.